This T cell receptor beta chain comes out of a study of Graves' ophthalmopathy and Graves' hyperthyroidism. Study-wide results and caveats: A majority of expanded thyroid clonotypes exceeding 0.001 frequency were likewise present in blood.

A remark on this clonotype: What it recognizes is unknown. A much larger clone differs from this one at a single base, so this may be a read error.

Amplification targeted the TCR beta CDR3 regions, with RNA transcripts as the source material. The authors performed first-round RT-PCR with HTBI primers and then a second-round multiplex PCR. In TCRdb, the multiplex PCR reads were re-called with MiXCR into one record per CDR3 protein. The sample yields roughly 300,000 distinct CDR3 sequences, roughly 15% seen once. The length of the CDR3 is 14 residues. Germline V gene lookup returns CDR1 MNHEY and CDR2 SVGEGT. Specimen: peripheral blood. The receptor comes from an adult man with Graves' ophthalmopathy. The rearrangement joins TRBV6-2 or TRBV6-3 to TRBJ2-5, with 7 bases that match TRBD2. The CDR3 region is CASSYSTRRETRYF. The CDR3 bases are TGTGCCAGCAGTTACTCGACCAGGCGGGAGACCCGGTACTTC.